Each of the 5 T cell receptor beta chains below was sequenced from the same sample in a study of blood T cells in healthy people across ages. A second PCR, run for about 7 to 11 cycles, used a sample-barcoded 5' primer plus a J-beta primer mix. Using its own MiXCR run on the 5' RACE reads, TCRdb lists one record per CDR3 protein. Among about 1.6 million distinct CDR3 sequences listed, about 31% were seen once. Sequenced: blood. These receptors originate from a woman in her 30s in good health.

The CDR3 loop reads CSARDISLAGYNEQFF. In DNA, the CDR3 is TGCAGTGCTAGAGATATCAGCCTAGCGGGATACAATGAGCAGTTCTTC. This chain links TRBV20-1 with TRBJ2-1; the match to TRBD2 covers 9 bases. The CDR3 loop spans 16 amino acids. Per the germline V gene, CDR1 is DFQATT and CDR2 is SNEGSKA (reference sequence). V was clipped by 0 bases and J by 4 bases; unmatched bases: 7.

The CDR3 reads CASPRARHQPQHF. Here the CDR3 DNA reads TGTGCCAGTCCAAGGGCCCGTCACCAGCCCCAGCATTTT. The rearrangement links TRBV9 to TRBJ1-5; unclear D gene. This CDR3 spans 13 amino acids. The V and J ends lost 8 bases and 7 bases respectively, with 16 bases between them. CDR1 and CDR2 (germline): SGDLS, YYNGEE.

To note about this clonotype: The CDR3 carries no conserved terminal phenylalanine or tryptophan, so it likely arises from a read error. The DNA for the CDR3 is TGCGCCAGCAGCCCGGGGCCCAGGGAGGATGGCTACACCTGC. Its translation is CASSPGPREDGYTC. The chain links TRBV4-1 to TRBJ1-2; D may be TRBD1 (5 bases). This CDR3 region has 14 residues. Germline values: CDR1 MGHRA, CDR2 YSYEKL. The V gene lost 4 bases and the J gene lost 6 bases, with 15 bases spanning the gap.

This clonotype turned up a few times. V is TRBV5-1 and J is TRBJ2-5; possible D gene TRBD1, 5 bases. V was cut by 0 bases and J by 2 bases, with 11 bases left in between. The CDR3 runs to 15 residues. The germline V gene encodes CDR1 SGHRS and CDR2 YFSETQ. This chain's CDR3 is CASSLVDQGQETQYF. The CDR3 DNA follows: TGCGCCAGCAGCTTGGTGGACCAGGGTCAAGAGACCCAGTACTTC.

This clonotype has more than one count but fewer than ten. The chain carries TRBV20-1 and TRBJ2-5; TRBD1 matches 11 bases. In germline, CDR1 is DFQATT, CDR2 SNEGSKA (reference sequence). The CDR3 has 15 residues. V lost 2 bases and J lost 5; bases outside the gene matches: 7. CDR3 in amino acids: CSARSPGQGDETQYF. The CDR3 DNA sequence: TGCAGTGCTAGATCACCGGGACAGGGGGATGAGACCCAGTACTTC.